A single sample gave rise to the 5 T cell receptor beta chains below, sequenced in a study of T cells after yellow fever vaccination. One entry per CDR3 protein results from TCRdb running MiXCR on the 5' RACE reads. The profile shows hundreds of thousands of distinct CDR3 sequences, 21% of them singletons. The sequencing used PBMCs, collected approximately 22 days after the first yellow fever vaccination. Receptors originate from a man younger than 35 who received the YFV17D yellow fever vaccine.

This chain uses TRBV10-3 with TRBJ2-2; no firm D call. The germline V gene has CDR1 ENHRY and CDR2 SYGVKD. Trimming pared 7 bases from V and 5 bases from J, leaving 5 bases between. This CDR3 is built from 11 residues. Here the CDR3 DNA reads TGTGCCATCACGGGTACCGGGGAGCTGTTTTTT. This translates into CAITGTGELFF.

The chain employs TRBV3-1 and TRBJ1-4; possible D gene TRBD1, 5 bases. This CDR3 spans 16 amino acids. The germline V gene has CDR1 LGHDT and CDR2 YNNKEL (reference sequence). The germline V and J ends were trimmed by 4 bases and 0 bases, with 12 bases remaining between them. Here the CDR3 reads CASSRPGTATNEKLFF. CDR3 coding DNA: TGTGCCAGCAGCCGACCCGGGACTGCAACTAATGAAAAACTGTTTTTT.

The chain employs TRBV12-3 or TRBV12-4 and TRBJ1-1; D possibly corresponds to TRBD1 (6 bases). CDR3 length: 16 residues. Trimming removed 3 bases at V and 0 bases at J, with 14 bases between. CDR3 DNA sequence: TGTGCCAGCAGTTTTGGGACACCAACACTGAACACTGAAGCTTTCTTT. Protein: CASSFGTPTLNTEAFF.

The chain uses TRBV6-6 and TRBJ1-1; the D is unclear. Trimming took off 6 bases at V and 11 bases at J, with 13 bases between the two ends. The CDR3 is 11 amino acids. The germline V gene has CDR1 MNHNY and CDR2 SVGAGI (reference sequence). CDR3 region: CASSQRVRAFF. DNA for the CDR3: TGTGCCAGCAGCCAAAGGGTAAGGGCTTTCTTT.

This chain connects TRBV21-1 to TRBJ2-7; the D call in the table, TRBD2, was not verified against the DNA. TRBV21-1 is a pseudogene segment. The CDR3 runs to 17 residues. The CDR3 nucleotides are TGTGCCAGCAGCAAAGCTAGGAGTTGCGGGGGATCCTACGAGCAGTACTTC. Amino acids: CASSKARSCGGSYEQYF.